The clone carrying this TCR beta chain was detected many times. Other DNA sequences from this sample encode an identical CDR3 as well. These data belong to a study of blood T cell repertoires in COVID-19. Study as a whole: Donors in the United States, Italy and Spain gave samples during acute or convalescent COVID-19. Sources were T cells, B-cell-depleted T cells, or PBMCs; the material itself was cDNA or gDNA.

In the source study's methods: Cell counts per sample came from amplifying reference gene primers. TCRdb's copy holds only in-frame clones and misses some; the assay was immunoSEQ multiplex PCR. V, J and clone size derive from that table, while D and trimming were established from the DNA sequence. The sample holds a few hundred thousand clones; around 80% are singletons and the top ten take 1.4%. Germline CDR1 reads LNHDA; CDR2 reads SQIVND (reference sequence). The V gene lost 5 bases and the J gene lost 0 bases, with 11 bases spanning the gap. The CDR3 is 15 amino acids. J is TRBJ1-3 and V is TRBV19; unclear D gene. The clonotype originates from a woman between 35 and 50 years old who had recovered from COVID-19. Material for sequencing was peripheral blood. The CDR3 bases are TGTGCCAGTAGTGAACAGCTCTCCTCTGGAAACACCATATATTTT. The encoded protein is CASSEQLSSGNTIYF.